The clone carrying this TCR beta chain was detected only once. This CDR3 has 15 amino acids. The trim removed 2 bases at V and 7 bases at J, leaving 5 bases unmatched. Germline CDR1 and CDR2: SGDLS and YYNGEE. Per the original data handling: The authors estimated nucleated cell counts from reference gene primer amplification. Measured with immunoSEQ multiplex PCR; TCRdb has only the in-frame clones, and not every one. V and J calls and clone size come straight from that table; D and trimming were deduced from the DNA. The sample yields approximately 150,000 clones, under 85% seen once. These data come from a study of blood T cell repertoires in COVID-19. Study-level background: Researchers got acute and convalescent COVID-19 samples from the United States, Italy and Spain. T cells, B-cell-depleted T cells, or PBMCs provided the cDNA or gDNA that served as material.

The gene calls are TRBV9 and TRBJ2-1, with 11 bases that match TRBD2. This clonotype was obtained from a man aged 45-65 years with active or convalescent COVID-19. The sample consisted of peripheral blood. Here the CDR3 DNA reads TGTGCCAGCAGCGTTAGCGGGAGGGCCGGAAATGAGCAGTTCTTC. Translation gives CASSVSGRAGNEQFF. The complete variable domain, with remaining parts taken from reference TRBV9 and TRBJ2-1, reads DSGVTQTPKHLITATGQRVTLRCSPRSGDLSVYWYQQSLDQGLQFLIQYYNGEERAKGNILERFSAQQFPDLHSELNLSSLELGDSALYFCASSVSGRAGNEQFFGPGTRLTVL.